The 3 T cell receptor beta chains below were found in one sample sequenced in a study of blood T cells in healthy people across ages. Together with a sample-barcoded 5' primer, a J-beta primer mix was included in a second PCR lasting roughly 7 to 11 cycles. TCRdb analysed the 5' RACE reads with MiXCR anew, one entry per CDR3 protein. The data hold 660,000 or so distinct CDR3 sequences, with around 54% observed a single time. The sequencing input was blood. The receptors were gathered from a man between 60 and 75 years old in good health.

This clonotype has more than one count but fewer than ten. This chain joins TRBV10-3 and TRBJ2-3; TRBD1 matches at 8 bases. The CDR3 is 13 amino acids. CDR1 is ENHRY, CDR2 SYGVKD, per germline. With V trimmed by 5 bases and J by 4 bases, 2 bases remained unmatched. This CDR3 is CAISPTGADTQYF. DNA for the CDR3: TGTGCCATCAGTCCGACAGGGGCAGATACGCAGTATTTT.

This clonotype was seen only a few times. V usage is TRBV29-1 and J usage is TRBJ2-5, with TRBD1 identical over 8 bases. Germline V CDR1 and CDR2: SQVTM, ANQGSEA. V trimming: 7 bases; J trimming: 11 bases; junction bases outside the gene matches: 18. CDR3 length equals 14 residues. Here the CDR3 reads CSAYRQGRSGEQYF. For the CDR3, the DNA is TGCAGCGCCTATCGACAGGGGAGGAGTGGGGAGCAGTACTTC.

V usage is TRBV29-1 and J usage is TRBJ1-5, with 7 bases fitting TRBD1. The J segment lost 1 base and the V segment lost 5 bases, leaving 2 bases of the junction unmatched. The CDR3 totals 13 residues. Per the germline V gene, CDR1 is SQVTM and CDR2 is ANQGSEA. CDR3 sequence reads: CSVYRGSNQPQHF. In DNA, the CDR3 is TGCAGCGTTTACAGGGGCAGCAATCAGCCCCAGCATTTT.